The rows below give T cell receptor beta chains drawn from one sample of a study of Ad26.COV2.S vaccination and SARS-CoV-2 variants. TCRdb keeps only in-frame clones here, not all; method: immunoSEQ multiplex PCR. The repertoire has over 250,000 clones, about 87% of them found once; the top ten carry approximately 3.4%. Sequencing was performed on peripheral blood, taken in a trial of Ad26.COV2.S vaccine versus placebo. All receptors derive from a person between 18 and 65 years old who received the Ad26.COV2.S COVID-19 vaccine or a placebo. CDR3s include the opening cysteine and the closing phenylalanine or tryptophan.

CDR3,V,J
CASSISGRGYEQYF,TRBV19,TRBJ2-7
CASSTGLAENYEQYF,TRBV19,TRBJ2-7
CASRRDSNYGYTF,TRBV12-3/TRBV12-4,TRBJ1-2
CASSTGGGPDTQYF,TRBV5-4,TRBJ2-3
CASRGVYWIYGYTF,TRBV5-6,TRBJ1-2
CASSLDVNTEAFF,TRBV5-5,TRBJ1-1
CASRKTGGDTEAFF,TRBV7-9,TRBJ1-1
CASSLARVSYNEQFF,TRBV5-1,TRBJ2-1
CASSQTLSQGNQPQHF,TRBV4-1,TRBJ1-5
CASSLGVSNEQFF,TRBV5-6,TRBJ2-1
CASTPGSSNVYEQYF,TRBV27,TRBJ2-7
CASSIDGEETQYF,TRBV19,TRBJ2-5
CASRRVGREETQYF,TRBV6-5,TRBJ2-5
CASSFSGSSNSPLHF,TRBV5-1,TRBJ1-6
CASSWLGNEQFF,TRBV12-3/TRBV12-4,TRBJ2-1
CASTTGTGGAGLYGYTF,TRBV7-8,TRBJ1-2
CASSYNGYSYNEQFF,TRBV6-2/TRBV6-3,TRBJ2-1
CASSAYEGQPQHF,TRBV9,TRBJ1-5
CASQRDRESQPQHF,TRBV19,TRBJ1-5
CSVRHNEQFF,TRBV29-1,TRBJ2-1
CASRVQGLDEQFF,TRBV12-3/TRBV12-4,TRBJ2-1
CASSQDVAQPQHF,TRBV4-2,TRBJ1-5
CASSDVGGEGYTF,TRBV2,TRBJ1-2
CASSQAEGEAGGFHEQYF,TRBV4-2,TRBJ2-7
CASSRGGALEEKLFF,TRBV11-2,TRBJ1-4
CASSQGPNMASGNTIYF,TRBV14,TRBJ1-3
CASSLVGAREETQYF,TRBV7-2,TRBJ2-5
CASSFMRESPNEQFF,TRBV27,TRBJ2-1
CASSLRTLSGNTIYF,TRBV5-6,TRBJ1-3
CASSSGGSHEQYF,TRBV7-2,TRBJ2-7
CASSLEGGGFRTQYF,TRBV7-8,TRBJ2-5
CASSEVWTGVRGYTF,TRBV2,TRBJ1-2
CASSVGTWGYSYEQYF,TRBV9,TRBJ2-7
CASNPSGASNQPQHF,TRBV19,TRBJ1-5
CASSWTSGGFYEQYF,TRBV11-1,TRBJ2-7
CASSVAPNTEAFF,TRBV7-3,TRBJ1-1
CASSLRWQSNTEAFF,TRBV14,TRBJ1-1
CASSQPRAATYGYTF,TRBV4-1,TRBJ1-2
CASSYRGLASEQYF,TRBV27,TRBJ2-7
CSVGEHNQPQHF,TRBV29-1,TRBJ1-5
CASSFLLETQYF,TRBV5-1,TRBJ2-5
CASSPFGTANYGYTF,TRBV7-2,TRBJ1-2
CAWRGGAGLWIQNEQFF,TRBV30,TRBJ2-1
CASSPGGNQPQHF,TRBV12-3/TRBV12-4,TRBJ1-5
CASSQGRAGEQYF,TRBV3-1/TRBV3-2,TRBJ2-7
CAWTPGGSLYEQYF,TRBV30,TRBJ2-7
CASSLVVGFGDTQYF,TRBV7-9,TRBJ2-3
CASSPWDNTGELFF,TRBV4-2,TRBJ2-2
CASSPRAGAYNEQFF,TRBV7-9,TRBJ2-1
CASSLQGAGETQYF,TRBV6-2/TRBV6-3,TRBJ2-5